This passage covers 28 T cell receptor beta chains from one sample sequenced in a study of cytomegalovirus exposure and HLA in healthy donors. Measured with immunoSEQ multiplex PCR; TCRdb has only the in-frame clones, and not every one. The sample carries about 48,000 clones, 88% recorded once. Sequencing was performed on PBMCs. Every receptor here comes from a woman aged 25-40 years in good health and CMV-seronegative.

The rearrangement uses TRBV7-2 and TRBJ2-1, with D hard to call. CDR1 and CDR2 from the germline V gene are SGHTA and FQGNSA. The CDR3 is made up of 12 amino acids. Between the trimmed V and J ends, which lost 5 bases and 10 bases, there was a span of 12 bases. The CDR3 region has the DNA TGTGCCAGCAGCCGCCTAGGCGTAGAGCAGTTCTTC. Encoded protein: CASSRLGVEQFF.

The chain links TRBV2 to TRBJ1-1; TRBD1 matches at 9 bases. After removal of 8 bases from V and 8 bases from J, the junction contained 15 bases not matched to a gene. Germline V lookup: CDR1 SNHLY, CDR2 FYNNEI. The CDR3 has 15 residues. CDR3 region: CASYLDRGYNLEAFF. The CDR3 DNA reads TGTGCCAGCTATCTGGACAGGGGTTACAACCTAGAAGCTTTCTTT.

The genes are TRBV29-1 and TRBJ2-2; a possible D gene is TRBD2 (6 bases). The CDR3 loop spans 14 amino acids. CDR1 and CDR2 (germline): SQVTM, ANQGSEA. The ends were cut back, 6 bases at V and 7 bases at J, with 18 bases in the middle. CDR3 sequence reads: CSVETRVVGGELFF. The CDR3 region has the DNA TGCAGCGTGGAGACTAGGGTTGTCGGCGGGGAGCTGTTTTTT.

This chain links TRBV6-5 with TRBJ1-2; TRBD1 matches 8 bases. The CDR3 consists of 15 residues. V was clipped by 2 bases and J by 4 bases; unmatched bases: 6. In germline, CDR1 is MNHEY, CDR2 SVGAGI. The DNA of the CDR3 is TGTGCCAGCAGTTACGGACAGGGTCCCAGCTATGGCTACACCTTC. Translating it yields CASSYGQGPSYGYTF.

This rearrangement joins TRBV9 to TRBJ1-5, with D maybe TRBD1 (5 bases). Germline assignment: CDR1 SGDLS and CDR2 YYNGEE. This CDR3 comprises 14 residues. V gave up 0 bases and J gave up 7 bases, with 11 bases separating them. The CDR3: CASSVGGGGQPQHF. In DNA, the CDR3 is TGTGCCAGCAGCGTAGGCGGGGGAGGCCAGCCCCAGCATTTT.

CDR3 DNA: TGTGCCAGCAGTTTTGGGACAGGGGGCTGGTACGAGCAGTACTTC. As protein: CASSFGTGGWYEQYF. The gene calls are TRBV27 and TRBJ2-7; 12 nucleotides match TRBD1. There are 15 residues in the CDR3. Germline CDR1 MNHEY, CDR2 SMNVEV (reference sequence). V gave up 3 bases and J gave up 4 bases; unmatched junction bases: 4.

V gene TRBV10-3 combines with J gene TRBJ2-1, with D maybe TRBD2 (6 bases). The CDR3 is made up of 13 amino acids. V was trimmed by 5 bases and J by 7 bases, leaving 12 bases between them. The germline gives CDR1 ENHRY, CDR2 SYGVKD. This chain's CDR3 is CAISRESGNEQFF. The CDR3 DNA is TGTGCCATCAGTCGGGAGTCTGGAAATGAGCAGTTCTTC.

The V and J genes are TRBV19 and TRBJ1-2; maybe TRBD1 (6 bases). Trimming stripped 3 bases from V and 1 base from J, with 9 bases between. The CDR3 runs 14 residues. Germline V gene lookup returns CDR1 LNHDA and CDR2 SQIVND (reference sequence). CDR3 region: CASSMTGDNYGYTF. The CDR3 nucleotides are TGTGCCAGTAGTATGACAGGAGATAACTATGGCTACACCTTC.

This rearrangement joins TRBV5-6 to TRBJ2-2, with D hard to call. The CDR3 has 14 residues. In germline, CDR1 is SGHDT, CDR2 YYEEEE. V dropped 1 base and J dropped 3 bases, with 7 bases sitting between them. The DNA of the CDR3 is TGTGCCAGCAGCTTGTCGCGGCACACCGGGGAGCTGTTTTTT. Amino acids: CASSLSRHTGELFF. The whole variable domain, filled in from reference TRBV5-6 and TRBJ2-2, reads DAGVTQSPTHLIKTRGQQVTLRCSPKSGHDTVSWYQQALGQGPQFIFQYYEEEERQRGNFPDRFSGHQFPNYSSELNVNALLLGDSALYLCASSLSRHTGELFFGEGSRLTVL.

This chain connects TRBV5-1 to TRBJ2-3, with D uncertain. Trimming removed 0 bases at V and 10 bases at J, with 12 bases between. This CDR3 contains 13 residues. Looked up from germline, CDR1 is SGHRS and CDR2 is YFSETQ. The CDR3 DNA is TGCGCCAGCAGCTTGGGTTTCGAGATGTCGCAGTATTTT. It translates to CASSLGFEMSQYF.

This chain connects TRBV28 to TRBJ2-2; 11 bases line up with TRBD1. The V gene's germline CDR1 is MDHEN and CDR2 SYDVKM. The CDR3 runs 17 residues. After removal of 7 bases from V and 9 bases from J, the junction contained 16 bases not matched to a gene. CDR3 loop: CASIPSLGTGGFRELFF. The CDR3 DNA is TGTGCCAGCATTCCATCGCTAGGGACAGGGGGTTTCCGGGAGCTGTTTTTT.

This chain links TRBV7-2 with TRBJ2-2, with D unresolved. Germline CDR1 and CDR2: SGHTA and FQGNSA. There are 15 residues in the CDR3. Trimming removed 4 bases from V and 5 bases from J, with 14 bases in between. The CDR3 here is CASSSKPASTGELFF. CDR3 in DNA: TGTGCCAGCAGCTCAAAACCCGCTAGTACCGGGGAGCTGTTTTTT.

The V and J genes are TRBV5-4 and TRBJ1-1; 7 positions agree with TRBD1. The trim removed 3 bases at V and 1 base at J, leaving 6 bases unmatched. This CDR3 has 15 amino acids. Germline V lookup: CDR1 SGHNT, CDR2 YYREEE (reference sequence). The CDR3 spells CASSSQTGRNTEAFF. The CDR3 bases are TGTGCCAGCAGCTCCCAGACAGGGAGGAACACTGAAGCTTTCTTT.

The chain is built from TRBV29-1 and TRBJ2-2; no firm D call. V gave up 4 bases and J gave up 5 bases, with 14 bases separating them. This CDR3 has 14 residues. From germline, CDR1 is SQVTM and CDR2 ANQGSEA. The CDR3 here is CSVALDPETGELFF. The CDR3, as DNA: TGCAGCGTTGCCCTAGACCCTGAGACCGGGGAGCTGTTTTTT.

The CDR3 DNA reads TGTGCCAGCAGACAAGGAGGGTATGAAAAACTGTTTTTT. It yields the protein CASRQGGYEKLFF. The J gene is TRBJ1-4, the V gene TRBV28; D gene uncertain. V was cut by 6 bases and J by 6 bases, with 11 bases left in between. Germline loops: CDR1 MDHEN, CDR2 SYDVKM. CDR3 size: 13 residues.

The CDR3 sequence: CASSLQGQETQYF. CDR3 nucleotides: TGCGCCAGCAGCTTACAGGGCCAAGAGACCCAGTACTTC. The J gene is TRBJ2-5, the V gene TRBV5-1; maybe TRBD1 (6 bases). This CDR3 has 13 residues. Germline values: CDR1 SGHRS, CDR2 YFSETQ. V dropped 2 bases and J dropped 1 base, with 6 bases sitting between them.

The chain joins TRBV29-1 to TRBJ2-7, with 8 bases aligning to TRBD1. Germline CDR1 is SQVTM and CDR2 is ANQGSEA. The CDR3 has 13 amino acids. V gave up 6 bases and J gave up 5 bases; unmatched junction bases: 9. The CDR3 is CSVGPGQGHEQYF. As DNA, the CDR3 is TGCAGCGTGGGACCCGGACAGGGCCACGAGCAGTACTTC.

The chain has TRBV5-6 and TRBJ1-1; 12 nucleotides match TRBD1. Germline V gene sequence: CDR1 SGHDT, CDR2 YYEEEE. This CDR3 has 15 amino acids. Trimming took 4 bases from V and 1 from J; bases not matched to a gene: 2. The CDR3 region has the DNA TGTGCCAGCAGCGGGACAGGGGGCCCGAACACTGAAGCTTTCTTT. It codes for CASSGTGGPNTEAFF.

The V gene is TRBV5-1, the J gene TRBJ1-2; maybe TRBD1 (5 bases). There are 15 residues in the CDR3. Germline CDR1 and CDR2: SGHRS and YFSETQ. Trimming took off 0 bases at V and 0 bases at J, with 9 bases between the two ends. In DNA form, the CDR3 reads TGCGCCAGCAGCTTGGGACAGTATGCTAACTATGGCTACACCTTC. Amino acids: CASSLGQYANYGYTF.

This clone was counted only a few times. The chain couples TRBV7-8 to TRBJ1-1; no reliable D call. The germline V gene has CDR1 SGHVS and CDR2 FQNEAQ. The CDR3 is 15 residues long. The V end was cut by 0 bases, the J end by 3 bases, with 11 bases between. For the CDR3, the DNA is TGTGCCAGCAGCTTAGCTTGGTCCGGGGACACTGAAGCTTTCTTT. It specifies CASSLAWSGDTEAFF.

CDR3: CASNRDRNTEAFF. The DNA for the CDR3 is TGTGCCAGTAACAGAGACAGGAACACTGAAGCTTTCTTT. The chain carries TRBV19 and TRBJ1-1; D may be TRBD1 (5 bases). Germline V gene sequence: CDR1 LNHDA, CDR2 SQIVND (reference sequence). The CDR3 is 13 amino acids. The germline V and J ends were trimmed by 7 bases and 1 base, with 10 bases remaining between them.

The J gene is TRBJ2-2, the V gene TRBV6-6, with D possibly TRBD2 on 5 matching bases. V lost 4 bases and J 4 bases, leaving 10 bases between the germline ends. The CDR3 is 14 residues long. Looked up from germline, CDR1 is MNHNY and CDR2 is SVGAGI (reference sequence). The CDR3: CASSWARGTGELFF. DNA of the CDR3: TGTGCCAGCAGTTGGGCTCGGGGCACCGGGGAGCTGTTTTTT.

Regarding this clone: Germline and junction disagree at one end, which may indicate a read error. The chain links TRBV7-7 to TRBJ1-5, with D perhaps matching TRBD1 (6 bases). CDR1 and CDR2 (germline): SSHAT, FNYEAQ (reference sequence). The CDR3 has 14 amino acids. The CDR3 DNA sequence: TGTGCTAGCAGCTGGGATAGGGGGAATCAGCCCCAGCATTTT. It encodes CASSWDRGNQPQHF.

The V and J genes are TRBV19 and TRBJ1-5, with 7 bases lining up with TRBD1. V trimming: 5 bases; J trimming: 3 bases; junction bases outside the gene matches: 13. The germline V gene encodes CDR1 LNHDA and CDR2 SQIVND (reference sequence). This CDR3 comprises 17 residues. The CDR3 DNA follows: TGTGCCAGTAGTTTTACCTCCGCGACAGGGAACAATCAGCCCCAGCATTTT. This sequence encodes CASSFTSATGNNQPQHF.

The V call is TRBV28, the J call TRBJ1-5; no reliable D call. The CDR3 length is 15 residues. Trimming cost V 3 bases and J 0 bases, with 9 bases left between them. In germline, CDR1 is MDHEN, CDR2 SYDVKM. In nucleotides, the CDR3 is TGTGCCAGCAGTTTCCGAGGCTCTAGCAATCAGCCCCAGCATTTT. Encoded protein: CASSFRGSSNQPQHF.

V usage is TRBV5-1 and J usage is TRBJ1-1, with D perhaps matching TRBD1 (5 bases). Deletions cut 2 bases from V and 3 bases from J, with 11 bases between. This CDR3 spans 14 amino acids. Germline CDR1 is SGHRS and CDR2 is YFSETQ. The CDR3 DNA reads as TGCGCCAGCAGCTTACAGGCATCGCACACTGAAGCTTTCTTT. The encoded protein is CASSLQASHTEAFF.

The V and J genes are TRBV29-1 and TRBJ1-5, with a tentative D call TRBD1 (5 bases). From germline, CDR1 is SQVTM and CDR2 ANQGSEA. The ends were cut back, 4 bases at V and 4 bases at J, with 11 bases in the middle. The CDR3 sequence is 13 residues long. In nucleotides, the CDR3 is TGCAGCGTTGGGCAGGGTGGGAATCAGCCCCAGCATTTT. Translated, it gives CSVGQGGNQPQHF.

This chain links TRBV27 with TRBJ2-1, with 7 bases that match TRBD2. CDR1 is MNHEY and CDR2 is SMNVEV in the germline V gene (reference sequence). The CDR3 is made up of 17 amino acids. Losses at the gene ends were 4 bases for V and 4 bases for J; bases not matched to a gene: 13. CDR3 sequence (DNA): TGTGCCAGCAGTTCTTCCTCAGCGGGAACGGGGTACAATGAGCAGTTCTTC. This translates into CASSSSSAGTGYNEQFF.